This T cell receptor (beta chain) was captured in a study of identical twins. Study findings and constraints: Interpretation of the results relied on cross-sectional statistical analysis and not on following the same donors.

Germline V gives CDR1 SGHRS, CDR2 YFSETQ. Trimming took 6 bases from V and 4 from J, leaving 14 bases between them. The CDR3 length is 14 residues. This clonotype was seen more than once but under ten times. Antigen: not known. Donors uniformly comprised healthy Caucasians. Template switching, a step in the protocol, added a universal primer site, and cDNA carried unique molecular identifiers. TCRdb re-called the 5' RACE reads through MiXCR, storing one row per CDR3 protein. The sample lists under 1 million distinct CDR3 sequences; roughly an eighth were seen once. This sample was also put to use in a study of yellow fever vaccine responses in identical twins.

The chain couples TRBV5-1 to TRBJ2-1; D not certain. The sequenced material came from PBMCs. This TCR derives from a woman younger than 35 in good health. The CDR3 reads CASTLAPEYNEQFF. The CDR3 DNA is TGCGCCAGCACCCTTGCACCAGAGTACAATGAGCAGTTCTTC.